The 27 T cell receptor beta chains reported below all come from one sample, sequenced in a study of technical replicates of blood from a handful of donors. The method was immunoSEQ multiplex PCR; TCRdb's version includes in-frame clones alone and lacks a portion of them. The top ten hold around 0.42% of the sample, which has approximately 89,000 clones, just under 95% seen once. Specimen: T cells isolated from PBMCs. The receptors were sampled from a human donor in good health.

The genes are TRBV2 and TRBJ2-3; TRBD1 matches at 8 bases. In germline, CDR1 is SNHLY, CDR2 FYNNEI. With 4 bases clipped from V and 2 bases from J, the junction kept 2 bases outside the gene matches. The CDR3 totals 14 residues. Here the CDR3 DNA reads TGTGCCAGCAGTGCACAGGGGGACACAGATACGCAGTATTTT. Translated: CASSAQGDTDTQYF.

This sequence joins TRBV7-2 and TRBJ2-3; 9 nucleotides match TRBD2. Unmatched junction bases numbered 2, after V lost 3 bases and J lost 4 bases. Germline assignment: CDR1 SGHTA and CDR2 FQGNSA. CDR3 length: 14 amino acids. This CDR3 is CASSFSGSSDTQYF. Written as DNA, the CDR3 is TGTGCCAGCAGCTTTAGCGGGAGTTCAGATACGCAGTATTTT.

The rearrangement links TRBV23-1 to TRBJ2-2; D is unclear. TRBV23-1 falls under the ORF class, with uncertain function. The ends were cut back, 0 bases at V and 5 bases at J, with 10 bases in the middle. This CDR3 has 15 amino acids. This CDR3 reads CASSQSAENTGELFF. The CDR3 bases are TGCGCCAGCAGTCAATCCGCAGAAAATACCGGGGAGCTGTTTTTT.

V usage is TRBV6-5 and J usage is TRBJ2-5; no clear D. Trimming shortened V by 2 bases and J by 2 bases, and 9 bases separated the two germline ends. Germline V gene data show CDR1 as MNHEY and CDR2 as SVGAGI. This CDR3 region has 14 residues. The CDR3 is CASSYRRSQETQYF. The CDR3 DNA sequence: TGTGCCAGCAGTTACCGACGGAGTCAAGAGACCCAGTACTTC.

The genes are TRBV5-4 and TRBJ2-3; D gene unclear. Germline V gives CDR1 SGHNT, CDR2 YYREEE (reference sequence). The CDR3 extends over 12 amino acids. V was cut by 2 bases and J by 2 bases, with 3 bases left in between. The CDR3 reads CASSFNTDTQYF. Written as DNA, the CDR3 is TGTGCCAGCAGCTTTAACACAGATACGCAGTATTTT.

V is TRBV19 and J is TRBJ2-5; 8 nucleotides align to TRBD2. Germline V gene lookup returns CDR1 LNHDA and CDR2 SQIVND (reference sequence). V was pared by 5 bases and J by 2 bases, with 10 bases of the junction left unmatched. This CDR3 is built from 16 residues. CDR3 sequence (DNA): TGTGCCAGTAGTCCCCACGGGGGGGGGAGACAAGAGACCCAGTACTTC. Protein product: CASSPHGGGRQETQYF.

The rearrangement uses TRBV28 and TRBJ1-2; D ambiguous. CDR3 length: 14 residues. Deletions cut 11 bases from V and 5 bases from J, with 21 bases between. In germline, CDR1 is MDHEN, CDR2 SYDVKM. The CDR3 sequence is CAGGRPSSRYGYTF. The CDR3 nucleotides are TGTGCCGGTGGCAGGCCCAGCTCGCGTTATGGCTACACCTTC.

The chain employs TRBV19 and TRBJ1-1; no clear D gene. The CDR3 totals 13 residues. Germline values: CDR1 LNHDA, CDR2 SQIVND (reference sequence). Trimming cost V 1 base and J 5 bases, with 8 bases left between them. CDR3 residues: CASSIGAGTEAFF. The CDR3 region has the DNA TGTGCCAGTAGTATAGGTGCGGGGACTGAAGCTTTCTTT.

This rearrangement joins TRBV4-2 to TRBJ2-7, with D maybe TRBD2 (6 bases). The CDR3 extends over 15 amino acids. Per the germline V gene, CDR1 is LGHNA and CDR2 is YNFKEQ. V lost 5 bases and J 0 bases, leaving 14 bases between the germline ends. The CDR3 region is CASSGRREVSYEQYF. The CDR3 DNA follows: TGTGCCAGCAGCGGACGGAGGGAGGTCTCCTACGAGCAGTACTTC.

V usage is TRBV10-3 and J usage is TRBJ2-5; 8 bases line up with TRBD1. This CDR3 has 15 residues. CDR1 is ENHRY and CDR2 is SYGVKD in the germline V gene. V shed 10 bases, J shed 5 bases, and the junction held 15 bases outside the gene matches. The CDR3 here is CATLGGQEIQETQYF. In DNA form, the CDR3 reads TGTGCCACCCTCGGGGGACAGGAGATACAGGAGACCCAGTACTTC.

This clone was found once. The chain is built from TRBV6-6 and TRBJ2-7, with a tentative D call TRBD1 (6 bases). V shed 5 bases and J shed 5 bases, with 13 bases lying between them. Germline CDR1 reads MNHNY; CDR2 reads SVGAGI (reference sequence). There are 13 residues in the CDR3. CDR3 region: CASSDRSWDEQYF. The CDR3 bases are TGTGCCAGCAGTGACAGGTCCTGGGACGAGCAGTACTTC.

As DNA, the CDR3 is TGTGCCAGCAGGGAGACAGGCACTCCACTTCATGAGCAGTTCTTC. This gives the protein CASRETGTPLHEQFF. The V and J genes are TRBV2 and TRBJ2-1, with TRBD1 as a possible D gene (6 bases). CDR3 size: 15 residues. The V end lost 6 bases, the J end lost 8 bases, and 20 bases lay between the germline ends. Germline CDR1 and CDR2: SNHLY and FYNNEI.

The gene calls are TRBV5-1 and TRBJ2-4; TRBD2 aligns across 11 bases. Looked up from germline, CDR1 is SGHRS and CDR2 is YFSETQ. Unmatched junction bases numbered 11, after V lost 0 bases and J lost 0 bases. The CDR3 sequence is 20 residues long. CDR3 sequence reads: CASSLDLGTSGTLAKNIQYF. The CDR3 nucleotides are TGCGCCAGCAGCTTGGACTTGGGGACTAGCGGAACCCTAGCCAAAAACATTCAGTACTTC. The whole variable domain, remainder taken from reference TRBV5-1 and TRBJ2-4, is KAGVTQTPRYLIKTRGQQVTLSCSPISGHRSVSWYQQTPGQGLQFLFEYFSETQRNKGNFPGRFSGRQFSNSRSEMNVSTLELGDSALYLCASSLDLGTSGTLAKNIQYFGAGTRLSVL.

The CDR3 is CASSRGTSGSYEQYF. The DNA for the CDR3 is TGTGCCAGTAGTAGAGGGACTAGCGGTTCCTACGAGCAGTACTTC. This chain links TRBV19 with TRBJ2-7, with 11 nucleotides matching TRBD2. CDR3 length equals 15 residues. Germline loops: CDR1 LNHDA, CDR2 SQIVND (reference sequence). With 4 bases clipped from V and 1 base from J, the junction kept 3 bases outside the gene matches.

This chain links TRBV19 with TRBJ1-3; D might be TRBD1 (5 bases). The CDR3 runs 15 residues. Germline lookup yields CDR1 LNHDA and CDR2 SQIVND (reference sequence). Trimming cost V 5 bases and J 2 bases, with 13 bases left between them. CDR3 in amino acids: CASSYAPTAGNTIYF. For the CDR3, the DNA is TGTGCCAGTAGTTATGCCCCGACAGCTGGAAACACCATATATTTT.

In DNA, the CDR3 is TGCGCCAGCAGCCATCGTCGGGATCAGCCCCAGCATTTT. Translation gives CASSHRRDQPQHF. The V and J genes are TRBV4-1 and TRBJ1-5; D not certain. Germline loops: CDR1 MGHRA, CDR2 YSYEKL. V shed 3 bases and J shed 5 bases, with 8 bases lying between them. There are 13 residues in the CDR3.

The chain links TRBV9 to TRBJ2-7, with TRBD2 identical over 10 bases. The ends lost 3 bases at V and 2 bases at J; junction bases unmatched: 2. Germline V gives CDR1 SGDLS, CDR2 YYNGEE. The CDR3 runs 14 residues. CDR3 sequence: CASSALAGPYEQYF. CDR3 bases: TGTGCCAGCAGCGCACTAGCGGGACCCTACGAGCAGTACTTC.

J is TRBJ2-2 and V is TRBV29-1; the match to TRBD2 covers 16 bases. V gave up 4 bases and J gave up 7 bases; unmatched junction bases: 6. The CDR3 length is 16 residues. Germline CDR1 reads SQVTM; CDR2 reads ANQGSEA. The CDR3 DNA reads TGCAGCGTTGGTGGGACTAGCGGGAGGGCCGGCGGGGAGCTGTTTTTT. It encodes CSVGGTSGRAGGELFF.

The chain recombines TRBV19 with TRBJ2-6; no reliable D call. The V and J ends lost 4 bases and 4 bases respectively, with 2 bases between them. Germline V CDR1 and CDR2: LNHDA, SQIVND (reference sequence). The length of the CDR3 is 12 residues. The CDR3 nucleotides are TGTGCCAGTAGTACGGGGGCCAACGTCCTGACTTTC. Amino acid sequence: CASSTGANVLTF. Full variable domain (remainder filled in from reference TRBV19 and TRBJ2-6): DGGITQSPKYLFRKEGQNVTLSCEQNLNHDAMYWYRQDPGQGLRLIYYSQIVNDFQKGDIAEGYSVSREKKESFPLTVTSAQKNPTAFYLCASSTGANVLTFGAGSRLTVL.

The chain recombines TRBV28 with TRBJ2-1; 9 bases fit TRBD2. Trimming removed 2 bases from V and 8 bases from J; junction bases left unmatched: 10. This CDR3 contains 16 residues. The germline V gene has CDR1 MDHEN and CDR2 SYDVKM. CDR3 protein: CASSLREREVVDEQFF. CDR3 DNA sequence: TGTGCCAGCAGTTTAAGGGAGCGGGAGGTTGTTGATGAGCAGTTCTTC. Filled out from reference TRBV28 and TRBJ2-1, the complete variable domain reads DVKVTQSSRYLVKRTGEKVFLECVQDMDHENMFWYRQDPGLGLRLIYFSYDVKMKEKGDIPEGYSVSREKKERFSLILESASTNQTSMYLCASSLREREVVDEQFFGPGTRLTVL.

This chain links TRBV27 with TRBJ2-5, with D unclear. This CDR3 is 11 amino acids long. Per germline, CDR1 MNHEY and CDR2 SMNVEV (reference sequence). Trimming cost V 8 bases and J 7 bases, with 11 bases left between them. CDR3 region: CASGPPATQYF. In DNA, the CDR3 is TGTGCCAGCGGCCCTCCTGCGACCCAGTACTTC.

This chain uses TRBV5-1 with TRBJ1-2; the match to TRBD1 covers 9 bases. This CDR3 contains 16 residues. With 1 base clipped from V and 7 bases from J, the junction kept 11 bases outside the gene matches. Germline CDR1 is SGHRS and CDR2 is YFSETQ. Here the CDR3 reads CASSLIYRDRVGGYTF. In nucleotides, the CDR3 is TGCGCCAGCAGCTTGATTTACCGGGACAGGGTTGGTGGCTACACCTTC.

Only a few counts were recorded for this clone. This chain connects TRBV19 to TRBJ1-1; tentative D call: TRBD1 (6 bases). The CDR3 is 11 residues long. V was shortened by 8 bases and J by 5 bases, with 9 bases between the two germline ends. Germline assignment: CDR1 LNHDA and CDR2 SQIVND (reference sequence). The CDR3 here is CASRGQTEAFF. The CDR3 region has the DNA TGTGCCAGTCGTGGACAGACTGAAGCTTTCTTT.

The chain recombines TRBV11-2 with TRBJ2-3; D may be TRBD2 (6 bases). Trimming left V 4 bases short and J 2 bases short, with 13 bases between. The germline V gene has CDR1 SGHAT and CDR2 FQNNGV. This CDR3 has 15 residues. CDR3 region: CASSSLALDTDTQYF. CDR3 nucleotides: TGTGCCAGCAGCTCACTAGCCCTAGACACAGATACGCAGTATTTT.

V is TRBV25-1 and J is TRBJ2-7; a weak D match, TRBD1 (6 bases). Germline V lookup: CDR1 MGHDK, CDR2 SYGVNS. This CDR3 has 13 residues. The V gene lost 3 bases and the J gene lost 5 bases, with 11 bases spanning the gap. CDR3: CASSEDRSHEQYF. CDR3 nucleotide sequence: TGTGCCAGCAGTGAGGACAGATCTCACGAGCAGTACTTC.

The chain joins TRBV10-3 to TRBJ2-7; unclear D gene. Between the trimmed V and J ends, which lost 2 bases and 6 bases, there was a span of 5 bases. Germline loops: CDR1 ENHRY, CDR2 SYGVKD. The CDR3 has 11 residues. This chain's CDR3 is CAISETSEQYF. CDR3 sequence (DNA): TGTGCCATCAGTGAGACATCCGAGCAGTACTTC.

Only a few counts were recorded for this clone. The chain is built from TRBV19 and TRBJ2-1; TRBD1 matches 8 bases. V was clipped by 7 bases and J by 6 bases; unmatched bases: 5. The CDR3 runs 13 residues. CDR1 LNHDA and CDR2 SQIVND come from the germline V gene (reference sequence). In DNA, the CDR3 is TGTGCCAGTAAATGGCAGGGGGCCAATGAGCAGTTCTTC. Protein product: CASKWQGANEQFF.